These 15 T cell receptor beta chains were all obtained from the same sample, sequenced in a study of CD8+ T cells in alopecia areata listed by TCRdb under 2018. In the paper's terms, the time point label means: baseline before oral tofacitinib. Libraries were built with the immunoSEQ multiplex PCR assay. RNA was extracted from all samples and reverse transcribed into cDNA as template for TCR sequencing. This is the immuneACCESS table as TCRdb keeps it, with only in-frame sequences that have V and J called. A part of the clones is gone; compared with another copy, unresolved V genes explain less than half, and the rest is unexplained. This sample comprises 150,000 or so clones, 75% to 90% of them detected only once. The ten most abundant clones make up approximately 16% of the sample. Sequencing was performed on CD8+ T cells sorted from blood, taken at week 0. The receptors were gathered from a human donor with alopecia areata.

With regard to this clone: This same CDR3 is encoded by further DNA sequences in the sample. The rearrangement uses TRBV4-1 and TRBJ2-7; TRBD2 aligns across 7 bases. Trimming at V came to 0 bases and at J to 4 bases, leaving 6 bases not matched to a gene. The germline V gene encodes CDR1 MGHRA and CDR2 YSYEKL. This CDR3 has 15 amino acids. The CDR3: CASSQESRGRYEQYF. The DNA for the CDR3 is TGCGCCAGCAGCCAAGAGTCGCGGGGGAGGTACGAGCAGTACTTC.

J is TRBJ2-7 and V is TRBV29-1, with unresolved D. V was trimmed by 5 bases and J by 1 base, leaving 6 bases between them. The CDR3 consists of 11 residues. Germline V gene lookup returns CDR1 SQVTM and CDR2 ANQGSEA. The DNA of the CDR3 is TGCAGCGTTCTGAGGTCCTACGAGCAGTACTTC. This gives the protein CSVLRSYEQYF.

The sample holds a few counts of this clone. The CDR3 is CASSSTGFSSYEQYF. The CDR3 DNA follows: TGTGCCAGCAGCTCGACAGGTTTTAGCTCCTACGAGCAGTACTTC. The chain has TRBV21-1 and TRBJ2-7; the D call TRBD1 from the table was never checked on the DNA. TRBV21-1 is a known pseudogene. This CDR3 comprises 15 residues.

V usage is TRBV29-1 and J usage is TRBJ1-1; D is possibly TRBD1 (6 bases). CDR1 SQVTM and CDR2 ANQGSEA come from the germline V gene. Trimming cost V 2 bases and J 4 bases, with 20 bases left between them. This CDR3 region has 16 residues. The CDR3 DNA follows: TGCAGCGTTGAACGGCGCAGGGGACCTCATGGCACTGAAGCTTTCTTT. This codes for CSVERRRGPHGTEAFF.

The rearrangement uses TRBV6-6 and TRBJ2-2; 9 bases fit TRBD1. Per the germline V gene, CDR1 is MNHNY and CDR2 is SVGAGI (reference sequence). Trimming at V came to 8 bases and at J to 5 bases, leaving 12 bases not matched to a gene. The CDR3 has 16 residues. In nucleotides, the CDR3 is TGTGCCAGCGCTCCCGACGGACAGGGGTATACCGGGGAGCTGTTTTTT. It specifies CASAPDGQGYTGELFF.

This chain links TRBV5-1 with TRBJ2-3; no clear D. Germline V CDR1 and CDR2: SGHRS, YFSETQ. The V gene lost 4 bases and the J gene lost 2 bases, with 14 bases spanning the gap. The CDR3 is made up of 15 amino acids. The CDR3 bases are TGCGCCAGCAGCGTAACGACGACCAACACAGATACGCAGTATTTT. Amino acid sequence: CASSVTTTNTDTQYF.

The sample holds a few counts of this clone. The chain is built from TRBV20-1 and TRBJ2-5; D is possibly TRBD1 (5 bases). The DNA matches TRBJ2-7 better at its end, which makes the J call doubtful. The CDR3 loop spans 11 amino acids. The germline gives CDR1 DFQATT, CDR2 SNEGSKA (reference sequence). In DNA, the CDR3 is TGCAGTGCCCCCGCAGGGTACGAGCAGTACTTC. This codes for CSAPAGYEQYF.

The J gene is TRBJ2-3, the V gene TRBV15, with D unresolved. The V end was cut by 0 bases, the J end by 3 bases, with 4 bases between. The germline CDR1 and CDR2 sequences are LNHNV and YYDKDF (reference sequence). This CDR3 region has 13 residues. The CDR3 nucleotides are TGTGCCACCAGCAGAGATAGGACAGATACGCAGTATTTT. It yields the protein CATSRDRTDTQYF.

The chain is built from TRBV29-1 and TRBJ1-1; weak D call: TRBD1 (5 bases). Germline CDR1 SQVTM, CDR2 ANQGSEA. The CDR3 is made up of 13 amino acids. Trimming took 7 bases from V and 1 from J, leaving 13 bases between them. The CDR3 spells CSGAGGANTEAFF. As DNA, the CDR3 is TGCAGCGGCGCGGGAGGGGCGAACACTGAAGCTTTCTTT.

The chain has TRBV14 and TRBJ2-3; TRBD1 aligns across 7 bases. Per germline, CDR1 SGHDN and CDR2 FVKESK. Trimming removed 4 bases from V and 3 bases from J; junction bases left unmatched: 7. The length of the CDR3 is 15 residues. The chain's CDR3 is CASSPTDRVTDTQYF. The CDR3 region has the DNA TGTGCCAGCAGCCCTACCGACAGGGTGACAGATACGCAGTATTTT.

The chain employs TRBV6-6 and TRBJ2-4, with D possibly matching TRBD1 (6 bases). Germline CDR1 and CDR2: MNHNY and SVGAGI (reference sequence). The CDR3 is 16 amino acids. V was shortened by 2 bases and J by 0 bases, with 11 bases between the two germline ends. The CDR3 protein is CASSYPGQLAKNIQYF. Here the CDR3 DNA reads TGTGCCAGCAGTTACCCCGGACAGTTAGCCAAAAACATTCAGTACTTC.

This rearrangement joins TRBV4-1 to TRBJ2-2, with D hard to call. This CDR3 region has 14 residues. V dropped 7 bases and J dropped 7 bases, with 16 bases sitting between them. Germline assignment: CDR1 MGHRA and CDR2 YSYEKL. CDR3 in DNA: TGCGCCAGCACCCCCCCCTCCGGGCGCGGGGAGCTGTTTTTT. Translating it yields CASTPPSGRGELFF.

The rearrangement links TRBV4-1 to TRBJ2-1; 7 bases are shared with TRBD2. CDR3 length: 15 amino acids. Trimming at V came to 4 bases and at J to 6 bases, leaving 9 bases not matched to a gene. The germline CDR1 and CDR2 sequences are MGHRA and YSYEKL. CDR3 bases: TGCGCCAGCAGCCGAGAAGGGGCTAGCGGCAATGAGCAGTTCTTC. Translating gives CASSREGASGNEQFF.

This chain joins TRBV11-2 and TRBJ1-4; TRBD1 might be the D (5 bases). This CDR3 has 13 residues. Trimming stripped 5 bases from V and 6 bases from J, with 10 bases between. The germline V gene encodes CDR1 SGHAT and CDR2 FQNNGV. CDR3 sequence: CASSRGGDEKLFF. CDR3 DNA: TGTGCCAGCAGCCGGGGGGGTGATGAAAAACTGTTTTTT.

The J gene is TRBJ2-2, the V gene TRBV27, with D tentatively TRBD1 (5 bases). V lost 3 bases to trimming and J lost 0 bases, with 8 bases between them. CDR1 is MNHEY and CDR2 is SMNVEV in the germline V gene (reference sequence). This CDR3 has 15 amino acids. This CDR3 reads CASSFDSTNTGELFF. Here the CDR3 DNA reads TGTGCCAGCAGTTTCGACAGCACGAACACCGGGGAGCTGTTTTTT.